The 15 T cell receptor beta chains below were found in one sample sequenced in a study of T cells in Graves' hyperthyroidism and ophthalmopathy. Amplified regions were TCR beta CDR3 sequences from RNA transcripts. Researchers ran a first-round RT-PCR on the TCR CDR3 using the HTBI primer set. TCRdb analysed the multiplex PCR reads with MiXCR anew, one entry per CDR3 protein. The sample yields approximately 400,000 distinct CDR3 sequences, around 15% seen once. Sequenced input: blood. The receptors were sampled from a man aged 45 to 65 with Graves' ophthalmopathy.

The sample holds many counts of this clonotype. This chain connects TRBV6-1 to TRBJ2-7; no clear D gene. CDR1 MNHNS and CDR2 SASEGT come from the germline V gene. CDR3 size: 13 residues. V dropped 1 base and J dropped 0 bases, with 4 bases sitting between them. The CDR3 DNA sequence: TGTGCCAGCAGTGAAGTCACCTCCTACGAGCAGTACTTC. Translating gives CASSEVTSYEQYF.

This clonotype was counted a few times. This chain uses TRBV10-1 with TRBJ2-3; 11 nucleotides match TRBD2. This CDR3 contains 15 residues. V was clipped by 6 bases and J by 3 bases; unmatched bases: 5. Germline V gene data show CDR1 as WNHNN and CDR2 as SYGVQD (reference sequence). The CDR3 region has the DNA TGCGCCAGCAGCTTAGCGGGAGGGGAGACAGATACGCAGTATTTT. Amino acid sequence: CASSLAGGETDTQYF.

This clonotype was seen repeatedly, ten times or more. The chain employs TRBV5-1 and TRBJ1-1; D is unresolved. This CDR3 spans 16 amino acids. CDR1 and CDR2 (germline): SGHRS, YFSETQ. Trimming took 2 bases from V and 4 from J, leaving 18 bases between them. The CDR3 is CASSFGKGSRLTEAFF. As DNA, the CDR3 is TGCGCCAGCAGCTTCGGAAAGGGATCTCGGCTCACTGAAGCTTTCTTT.

This clonotype came up many times. The chain carries TRBV5-1 and TRBJ1-5, with a tentative D call TRBD1 (5 bases). Per germline, CDR1 SGHRS and CDR2 YFSETQ. Trimming took off 0 bases at V and 7 bases at J, with 11 bases between the two ends. The CDR3 length is 14 residues. CDR3 sequence: CASSLEAGSQPQHF. For the CDR3, the DNA is TGCGCCAGCAGCTTGGAGGCAGGGTCACAGCCCCAGCATTTT.

This clonotype was seen at least ten times. The V gene is TRBV5-5, the J gene TRBJ1-5; no reliable D call. CDR1 is SGHKS, CDR2 YYEKEE, per germline (reference sequence). V was shortened by 3 bases and J by 0 bases, with 13 bases between the two germline ends. The CDR3 extends over 16 amino acids. Written as DNA, the CDR3 is TGTGCCAGCAGCTGGGGAAACAGCTATAGCAATCAGCCCCAGCATTTT. Its translation is CASSWGNSYSNQPQHF.

The sample holds a few counts of this clonotype. The V and J genes are TRBV6-2 or TRBV6-3 and TRBJ1-2; 9 bases line up with TRBD1. The germline gives CDR1 MNHEY, CDR2 SVGEGT. This CDR3 contains 14 residues. V gave up 7 bases and J gave up 5 bases; unmatched junction bases: 8. The CDR3 loop reads CASTETGGGYGYTF. In DNA form, the CDR3 reads TGTGCCAGCACGGAGACAGGGGGTGGATATGGCTACACCTTC.

About this clonotype itself: This sequence may be a read error, since a much larger clone differs from it by one base. This rearrangement joins TRBV16 to TRBJ2-7; the match to TRBD1 covers 10 bases. The CDR3 length is 17 residues. Germline V gene data show CDR1 as KGHSY and CDR2 as FQNENV. V shed 1 base and J 7 bases; nucleotides not matched to a gene: 13. This chain's CDR3 is CASSQFSRTGGNVEQYF. CDR3 in DNA: TGTGCCAGCAGCCAATTTTCGAGGACAGGGGGTAATGTTGAGCAGTACTTC.

This clonotype was found a few times. V gene TRBV5-1 combines with J gene TRBJ1-6; TRBD1 aligns across 7 bases. The junction had 5 bases not matched to a gene; V was cut back by 4 bases and J by 10 bases. This CDR3 spans 13 amino acids. CDR1 SGHRS and CDR2 YFSETQ come from the germline V gene. CDR3 sequence (DNA): TGCGCCAGCAGCACCACAGGGGAATCACCCCTCCACTTT. This gives the protein CASSTTGESPLHF.

The V call is TRBV7-2, the J call TRBJ2-2; D unclear. Germline CDR1 reads SGHTA; CDR2 reads FQGNSA. The ends were cut back, 4 bases at V and 1 base at J, with 10 bases in the middle. The CDR3 has 15 amino acids. As DNA, the CDR3 is TGTGCCAGCAGCTGGCCGACTGGGAACACCGGGGAGCTGTTTTTT. Its protein is CASSWPTGNTGELFF.

The V call is TRBV7-9, the J call TRBJ2-1; 7 bases agree with TRBD1. The CDR3 sequence is 17 residues long. The V gene's germline CDR1 is SEHNR and CDR2 FQNEAQ (reference sequence). With 5 bases clipped from V and 5 bases from J, the junction kept 15 bases outside the gene matches. CDR3 DNA: TGTGCCAGCAGCAACCACCACAGGGGAAGGTGGAACAATGAGCAGTTCTTC. The encoded protein is CASSNHHRGRWNNEQFF.

The sample holds a few counts of this clonotype. A read error may produce the germline difference seen at one junction end. The chain carries TRBV20-1 and TRBJ2-7; D is uncertain. Germline CDR1 reads DFQATT; CDR2 reads SNEGSKA (reference sequence). CDR3 length: 11 residues. The CDR3 loop reads CSARVEYGQYF. The CDR3 nucleotides read TGCAGTGCTAGAGTGGAGTACGGGCAGTACTTC.

Details on this clonotype: One base away lies a much larger clone, so this may be a sequencing read error. The J gene is TRBJ2-1, the V gene TRBV6-2 or TRBV6-3, with a tentative D call TRBD2 (6 bases). The CDR3 is 14 residues long. Germline V CDR1 and CDR2: MNHEY, SVGEGT. The ends were cut back, 7 bases at V and 2 bases at J, with 12 bases in the middle. This chain's CDR3 is CASKLANTYNEQFF. The CDR3, as DNA: TGTGCCAGCAAACTAGCTAATACCTACAATGAGCAGTTCTTC.

At least ten counts were recorded for this clonotype. V is TRBV29-1 and J is TRBJ2-3, with TRBD2 matching 8 bases. Germline values: CDR1 SQVTM, CDR2 ANQGSEA. The CDR3 covers 13 residues. Trimming at V came to 7 bases and at J to 5 bases, leaving 8 bases not matched to a gene. CDR3 in DNA: TGCAGCGCCGCGACGGCGGGAGGAGATACGCAGTATTTT. Protein sequence: CSAATAGGDTQYF.

This clonotype was counted at least ten times. The chain has TRBV3-1 and TRBJ2-5; no definite D call. The CDR3 extends over 15 amino acids. Germline V CDR1 and CDR2: LGHDT, YNNKEL (reference sequence). V was trimmed by 0 bases and J by 1 base, leaving 9 bases between them. DNA for the CDR3: TGTGCCAGCAGCCAAGATCAGAGGTTCCAAGAGACCCAGTACTTC. It is translated as CASSQDQRFQETQYF.

This chain uses TRBV25-1 with TRBJ1-3; D remains ambiguous. Germline V lookup: CDR1 MGHDK, CDR2 SYGVNS. V was trimmed by 0 bases and J by 0 bases, leaving 6 bases between them. The CDR3 length is 15 residues. The CDR3 spells CASSEYMASGNTIYF. In DNA, the CDR3 is TGTGCCAGCAGTGAATATATGGCCTCTGGAAACACCATATATTTT. Complete variable domain (other parts from reference TRBV25-1 and TRBJ1-3): EADIYQTPRYLVIGTGKKITLECSQTMGHDKMYWYQQDPGMELHLIHYSYGVNSTEKGDLSSESTVSRIRTEHFPLTLESARPSHTSQYLCASSEYMASGNTIYFGEGSWLTVV.